The rows below give T cell receptor beta chains drawn from one sample of a study of blood T cells in healthy people across ages. TCRdb re-called the 5' RACE reads through MiXCR, storing one row per CDR3 protein. The sample holds 760,000 or so distinct CDR3 sequences; roughly 25% are singletons and the top ten take 9.4%. These data were also filed under a second study, of T cells of mothers and their children.

The material sequenced was blood. These receptors were taken from a boy aged 5-17 years in good health. The CDR3 runs from the conserved cysteine through the conserved F or W. The D gene is left open where the match is weak. Rows may omit the clone size; those that give it use once, few, many or a size class.

size,D,V,J,DNA,CDR3
NA,NA,TRBV29-1,TRBJ1-5,TGCAGCGTTTCGGACCTTAATCAGCCCCAGCATTTT,CSVSDLNQPQHF
NA,NA,TRBV3-1,TRBJ2-5,TGTGCCAGCAGCCAAGAGTTCGGCGGGGAGGTCTGGGAGACCCAGTACTTC,CASSQEFGGEVWETQYF
NA,TRBD1,TRBV18,TRBJ1-5,TGTGCCAGCTCACAGAGTACAGGGGCTAGCAATCAGCCCCAGCATTTT,CASSQSTGASNQPQHF
few,NA,TRBV20-1,TRBJ1-1,TGCAGTGTGCGCAGGTCGGTGAACACTGAAGCTTTCTTT,CSVRRSVNTEAFF
few,NA,TRBV29-1,TRBJ2-1,TGCAGCGGGGGACGAGGTTACAATGAGCAGTTCTTC,CSGGRGYNEQFF
few,NA,TRBV18,TRBJ2-1,TGTGCCAGCTCACCATCAGGGGCTCTTTACAATGAGCAGTTCTTC,CASSPSGALYNEQFF
once,TRBD1,TRBV5-1,TRBJ1-6,TGCGCCAGCAGTAAATCCGAGGGGACAGGGCAATCACCCCTCCACTTT,CASSKSEGTGQSPLHF
NA,NA,TRBV28,TRBJ1-1,TGTGCCAGCAGTACGAAGGGGACTTGGGGGACTGAAGCTTTCTTT,CASSTKGTWGTEAFF
NA,NA,TRBV10-3,TRBJ2-5,TGTGCCATCAGTGAGTCACAGGTTAGGGAGACCCAGTACTTC,CAISESQVRETQYF
few,NA,TRBV7-9,TRBJ2-5,TGTGCCAGCAGCTCGACTAGTTCGGTGGGAGAGACCCAGTACTTC,CASSSTSSVGETQYF
few,NA,TRBV10-3,TRBJ2-1,TGTGCCATCAGACCGGACAAGTCCGGCGATGAGCAGTTCTTC,CAIRPDKSGDEQFF
NA,NA,TRBV6-1,TRBJ1-2,TGTGCCAGCAGTGAACTTGTGCGGCTGGGGAAATTCTATGGCTACACCTTC,CASSELVRLGKFYGYTF
NA,TRBD2,TRBV7-9,TRBJ2-5,TGTGCCAGCAGCTCCTGGACTAGCGGGAGTCAGGAGACCCAGTACTTC,CASSSWTSGSQETQYF
NA,TRBD1,TRBV3-1,TRBJ2-7,TGTGCCAGCAGCCGGACAGGGGCGGTGCAGTACTTC,CASSRTGAVQYF
NA,NA,TRBV6-5,TRBJ2-7,TGTGCCAGCAGTCGGGCAGGGAATCCCTACGAGCAGTACTTC,CASSRAGNPYEQYF
NA,NA,TRBV7-9,TRBJ2-1,TGTGCCAGCATCAAAGGAGACACCGGGGACGTTGAGCAGTTCTTC,CASIKGDTGDVEQFF
few,TRBD2,TRBV14,TRBJ2-5,TGTGCCAGCAGCCAAGTTCTTAGCGGGGGGCCCCTCCAAGAGACCCAGTACTTC,CASSQVLSGGPLQETQYF
few,NA,TRBV21-1,TRBJ2-4,TGTGCCAGCACCCTGAACCGTCTAGCCAAAAACATTCAGTACTTC,CASTLNRLAKNIQYF
NA,TRBD2,TRBV20-1,TRBJ2-7,TGCAGTGCAAGACCTTACGAGCGGGGCCCAACCTACGAGCAGTACTTC,CSARPYERGPTYEQYF
few,NA,TRBV12-3/TRBV12-4,TRBJ1-4,TGTGCCACCTCTCTAACCTCAGGTGAACTGTTTTTT,CATSLTSGELFF
NA,TRBD1,TRBV2,TRBJ2-5,TGTGCCAGCAGTCAACAGGGGTTTGGAGAGACCCAGTACTTC,CASSQQGFGETQYF
NA,NA,TRBV4-3,TRBJ1-1,TGCGCCAGCAGCCAATCGGCGGGAGGCCCCGATGGAGCTTTCTTT,CASSQSAGGPDGAFF
few,NA,TRBV2,TRBJ2-5,TGTGCCAGCCTTACAGGGCTCGGGGAGACCCAGTACTTC,CASLTGLGETQYF
NA,TRBD1,TRBV6-2/TRBV6-3,TRBJ2-2,TGTGCCAGCAGTTACTTGGGACAGACGAGCGGGGAGCTGTTTTTT,CASSYLGQTSGELFF
few,TRBD2,TRBV5-1,TRBJ2-7,TGCGCCAGCAGCTTGGGGACTAGCGGGTTCAACGAGCAGTACTTC,CASSLGTSGFNEQYF
NA,TRBD2,TRBV7-9,TRBJ2-5,TGTGCCAGCAGCGCGGGAGGGCCAGAGAGGGAGACCCAGTACTTC,CASSAGGPERETQYF
NA,NA,TRBV7-2,TRBJ2-7,TGTGCCAGCAGCTTAGAATCTGGATCGAAAAGGAGCTCCTACGAGCAGTACTTC,CASSLESGSKRSSYEQYF
NA,NA,TRBV7-9,TRBJ1-1,TGTGCCAGCAGCGCAGGGGTGGGGCAGGGGAACACTGAAGCTTTCTTT,CASSAGVGQGNTEAFF
few,NA,TRBV5-5,TRBJ1-2,TGTGCCAGCAGCTTGGTGGCTCAGAACTATGGCTACACCTTC,CASSLVAQNYGYTF
NA,TRBD1,TRBV7-9,TRBJ2-7,TGTGCCAGCAGCTTTGGGACAGGGGGTGAGCAGTACTTC,CASSFGTGGEQYF
NA,TRBD1,TRBV5-1,TRBJ2-3,TGCGCCACGAGAGGGCAGGGGGTAAGCACAGATACGCAGTATTTT,CATRGQGVSTDTQYF
NA,NA,TRBV6-2/TRBV6-3,TRBJ1-5,TGTGCCAGCAGTTATTGGGGGCCTCGGCAGCCCCAGCATTTT,CASSYWGPRQPQHF
many,TRBD2,TRBV10-3,TRBJ2-5,TGTGCCATCAGTGAGTCGCGGGGGGAGACCCAGTACTTC,CAISESRGETQYF
NA,NA,TRBV7-2,TRBJ1-1,TGTGCCAGCAGCGGTTGGGACACTGAAGCTTTCTTT,CASSGWDTEAFF
many,NA,TRBV12-3/TRBV12-4,TRBJ2-5,TGTGCCAGTAGCCCGGCAGGGGAAGAGACCCAGTACTTC,CASSPAGEETQYF
NA,NA,TRBV7-6,TRBJ2-5,TGTGCCAGCAGCTCCAGTCAGGGCAGACAAGAGACCCAGTACTTC,CASSSSQGRQETQYF
few,NA,TRBV12-3/TRBV12-4,TRBJ2-7,TGTGCCAGCAGCCCCGCGGCTGACTCCTACGAGCAGTACTTC,CASSPAADSYEQYF
NA,TRBD1,TRBV20-1,TRBJ2-7,TGCAGTGCTTTAGGGACAGGGGCTGGCGAGCAGTACTTC,CSALGTGAGEQYF
NA,NA,TRBV4-1,TRBJ2-1,TGCGCCAGCAGCCAAATAAAGGAGCTCACTGAGCAGTTCTTC,CASSQIKELTEQFF
NA,NA,TRBV29-1,TRBJ2-1,TGCAGCGTCGCCAGTCCCTTGTTTGTGCATGAGCAGTTCTTC,CSVASPLFVHEQFF
NA,TRBD1,TRBV10-3,TRBJ2-7,TGTGCCATCAGTGGGACAGGGGACGGCTCCCACGAGCAGTACTTC,CAISGTGDGSHEQYF
many,TRBD2,TRBV2,TRBJ2-5,TGTGCCAGCAGGGCCCTGACTAGCGGGGTGGAGACCCAGTACTTC,CASRALTSGVETQYF
few,TRBD2,TRBV5-1,TRBJ2-3,TGCGCCAGCAGCTATGCGGGGGGGCCTACAGATACGCAGTATTTT,CASSYAGGPTDTQYF
NA,NA,TRBV5-5,TRBJ1-1,TGTGCCAGCAGCTTAGGGGATGGGACACCGAACACTGAAGCTTTCTTT,CASSLGDGTPNTEAFF
once,NA,TRBV9,TRBJ2-7,TGTGCCAGCAGCGTAGACCAGGGGACTTACGAGCAGTACTTC,CASSVDQGTYEQYF
few,NA,TRBV12-5,TRBJ2-7,TGTGCTAGTGGTTTGGCTGGGAACGAGCAGTACTTC,CASGLAGNEQYF
few,NA,TRBV19,TRBJ1-2,TGTGCCAGTAGTCCTTGGTCGGTACGACATGGCTACACCTTC,CASSPWSVRHGYTF
NA,NA,TRBV20-1,TRBJ2-1,TGCAGTGCTAGAGATCCGGCCCATTCCCACAATGAGCAGTTCTTC,CSARDPAHSHNEQFF
NA,NA,TRBV3-1,TRBJ2-4,TGTGCCAGCAGCCAAGTGGGCAAAAACATTCAGTACTTC,CASSQVGKNIQYF
NA,NA,TRBV20-1,TRBJ2-7,TGCAGTGCTCTTAAAATTGGGAAGGTCTCTTCCTACGAGCAGTACTTC,CSALKIGKVSSYEQYF
NA,TRBD1,TRBV12-3/TRBV12-4,TRBJ1-6,TGTGCCAGCAACATACAGGGGGCATATAATTCACCCCTCCACTTT,CASNIQGAYNSPLHF
NA,NA,TRBV6-6,TRBJ2-5,TGTGCCAGCAGTACCCTCAAGGAGACCCAGTACTTC,CASSTLKETQYF
NA,NA,TRBV20-1,TRBJ2-1,TGCAGTGCTAAGGACAGCTATTTGTTCTTC,CSAKDSYLFF
NA,NA,TRBV7-2,TRBJ2-5,TGTGCCGGCAGCCACCTAATGGAACCCGGTATAGAGACCCAGTACTTC,CAGSHLMEPGIETQYF
NA,NA,TRBV9,TRBJ1-1,TGTGCCAGCAGCGTAGGGGTTCGGGGGGAAGGGGTCACTGAAGCTTTCTTT,CASSVGVRGEGVTEAFF